A selection of T cell receptor beta chains follows, all from one sample in a study of T-cell memory formation after mild COVID-19. TCRdb recomputed calls from the 5' RACE reads with MiXCR, one row per CDR3 protein. This repertoire shows almost 550,000 distinct CDR3 sequences, about 20% found once; its top ten account for about an eighth. The sequenced sample was PBMCs or a T cell subset sorted from them (not recorded which). The receptors were sampled from an adult woman who had mild COVID-19 (a few samples of this study predate the infection). Cell type and time point are not known. Both conserved end residues are trimmed from each CDR3. D genes are given only for firm matches. Clone size is not always given. Where it is, it says once, few, many or a class for expanded clones.

d_call,clone_size,v_call,j_call,cdr3_aa
.,many,TRBV9,TRBJ2-1,ASSNPSGLSYNEQF
.,few,TRBV6-5,TRBJ2-3,ASSYGRTGGDTQY
.,few,TRBV7-8,TRBJ1-1,ASSWSSGWDTEAF
TRBD1,.,TRBV27,TRBJ2-3,ASKRQGRTTSTDTQY
.,few,TRBV7-3,TRBJ2-1,ASSLTRDTDSMQF
.,few,TRBV20-1,TRBJ1-4,SAGLAQFTNEKLF
TRBD1,.,TRBV5-1,TRBJ2-3,ASSLVGGNTQY
TRBD1,.,TRBV5-4,TRBJ2-5,ASSRRDRGGETQY
.,few,TRBV6-6,TRBJ1-5,ASRSKSGPAGQPQH
.,.,TRBV3-1,TRBJ2-1,ASSQVWQANDEQF
.,few,TRBV12-3/TRBV12-4,TRBJ2-7,ASSPPIYVPYEQY
TRBD2,.,TRBV20-1,TRBJ2-1,SASPAGGYNEQF
.,.,TRBV7-9,TRBJ2-5,ASITYREGAETQY
.,.,TRBV29-1,TRBJ2-3,SVEGQGMTDTQY
.,few,TRBV2,TRBJ2-3,ASSVGRVPSTDTQY
TRBD2,.,TRBV5-6,TRBJ2-7,ASSSRSGGASYEQY
.,.,TRBV5-1,TRBJ2-1,ASSFLVAVGGYNEQF
TRBD2,.,TRBV9,TRBJ2-1,ASSGGTSGRRNEQF
.,few,TRBV4-1,TRBJ1-1,ASSQAVNTEAF
TRBD2,.,TRBV18,TRBJ2-1,ASSPPSGPLIEQF
.,.,TRBV5-6,TRBJ1-6,ASSFAQGPLH
.,few,TRBV7-2,TRBJ2-7,ASSLYSGQYEQY
.,few,TRBV7-8,TRBJ2-1,ASSLRLNFNEQF
TRBD2,.,TRBV6-1,TRBJ2-1,ASSERLAGGYNEQF
.,few,TRBV7-9,TRBJ2-7,ASSPRTRHEQY
TRBD1,.,TRBV11-3,TRBJ1-2,ASSYRGVYGYT
.,few,TRBV4-3,TRBJ1-1,ASSLNTPPAREAF
.,.,TRBV12-3/TRBV12-4,TRBJ2-6,ASSLTQGPGANVLT
.,.,TRBV10-3,TRBJ2-2,AIGPNTGELF
.,.,TRBV7-2,TRBJ2-6,ASSRQGQRNSGANVLT
TRBD1,few,TRBV5-1,TRBJ2-7,ASSPMGTGSSYEQY
.,few,TRBV12-3/TRBV12-4,TRBJ2-3,ASSKLAPTRTQY
.,few,TRBV7-6,TRBJ2-7,ASSLFADSYEQY
TRBD1,once,TRBV19,TRBJ1-2,ASSMTGGSIYGYT
.,few,TRBV13,TRBJ1-2,ASSLAGALRNYGYT
TRBD2,few,TRBV5-5,TRBJ2-1,ASSSLAEYNEQF
.,.,TRBV29-1,TRBJ2-3,SFCPGSSTDTQY
TRBD2,few,TRBV5-1,TRBJ2-2,ASSLGLAGAYLNTGELF
.,few,TRBV4-2,TRBJ2-5,ASSQDDATQY
.,.,TRBV5-1,TRBJ1-1,ASSRTGTQVNTEAF
.,many,TRBV20-1,TRBJ2-1,SATRRVNEQF
.,few,TRBV2,TRBJ2-3,ASTPLGGVEDTQY
.,.,TRBV2,TRBJ1-2,ASKAEGTYGYT
.,few,TRBV29-1,TRBJ2-6,SVRDGGANVLT
TRBD1,.,TRBV7-3,TRBJ2-3,ASSLRSRGNTDTQY
.,.,TRBV3-1,TRBJ1-5,ASSPRRGLGQPQH
.,.,TRBV6-2/TRBV6-3,TRBJ1-2,ASSRGTTNYGYT
.,few,TRBV18,TRBJ2-5,ASSPRTRQETQY
.,.,TRBV5-5,TRBJ2-1,ASSKREGEQF
.,.,TRBV12-3/TRBV12-4,TRBJ2-2,ASSGRDSYSLTGELF
TRBD1,.,TRBV12-5,TRBJ1-2,ASGLVRDRAPANYGYT
.,.,TRBV3-1,TRBJ2-7,ASSRTRRSYEQY
.,.,TRBV15,TRBJ1-1,ATSRDAGDTEAF
.,many,TRBV20-1,TRBJ2-7,SARSGHEQY
.,.,TRBV10-3,TRBJ2-7,AISDQRGSEAYEQY
TRBD1,few,TRBV18,TRBJ1-1,ASSPRTGINTEAF
.,.,TRBV5-1,TRBJ1-2,ASSLVSGDPTERGYT
.,few,TRBV29-1,TRBJ2-1,SVDEYNEQF
.,few,TRBV7-6,TRBJ2-2,ASSLGSGLNTGELF